This TCR beta chain was captured in a study of T cells after yellow fever vaccination. Across the whole study: SMART-Seq v4 Ultra Low Input prepared the low-cell-number fractions.

TCRdb reanalysed the 5' RACE reads using MiXCR and keeps one entry per CDR3 protein. The sample has approximately 510,000 distinct CDR3 sequences, 20% to 25% seen once. This clonotype was picked up a small number of times. Its antigen is not known. This CDR3 is built from 15 residues. Per the germline V gene, CDR1 is MNHEY and CDR2 is SVGEGT. V lost 2 bases, J lost 2 bases, and 11 bases lay in between. Study findings and constraints: Booster samples showed a return of most primary-vaccination clones (almost 97% CD4, about 88% CD8). A faster peak, day 5 versus 15, was reached by the weaker secondary response. Relatively few clonotypes were ones that appeared in both CD4 and CD8 compartments.

This receptor was identified in a man in his late teens or twenties who received the YFV17D yellow fever vaccine. Sequences were derived from PBMCs, sampled 21 days after the first yellow fever vaccination. V usage is TRBV6-2 or TRBV6-3 and J usage is TRBJ2-3; possible D gene TRBD2, 5 bases. The CDR3 DNA follows: TGTGCCAGCAGTTACCTGGCGGGCGACACAGATACGCAGTATTTT. This sequence encodes CASSYLAGDTDTQYF.